This T cell receptor beta chain stems from a study of technical replicates of blood from four donors. The germline V gene encodes CDR1 SNHLY and CDR2 FYNNEI. Trimming removed 8 bases from V and 12 bases from J; junction bases left unmatched: 4. The CDR3 length is 10 residues. This table comes from immunoSEQ multiplex PCR, and its TCRdb copy is limited to in-frame clones, with some not included. The sample lists some 77,000 clones, about 92% occurring once. This TCR came from a human donor in good health. V usage is TRBV2 and J usage is TRBJ2-1; 7 bases are a match to TRBD2. Sequenced input: T cells isolated from PBMCs. The CDR3 sequence is CASSSGWQFF. The CDR3 region has the DNA TGTGCCAGCTCTAGCGGCTGGCAGTTCTTC.